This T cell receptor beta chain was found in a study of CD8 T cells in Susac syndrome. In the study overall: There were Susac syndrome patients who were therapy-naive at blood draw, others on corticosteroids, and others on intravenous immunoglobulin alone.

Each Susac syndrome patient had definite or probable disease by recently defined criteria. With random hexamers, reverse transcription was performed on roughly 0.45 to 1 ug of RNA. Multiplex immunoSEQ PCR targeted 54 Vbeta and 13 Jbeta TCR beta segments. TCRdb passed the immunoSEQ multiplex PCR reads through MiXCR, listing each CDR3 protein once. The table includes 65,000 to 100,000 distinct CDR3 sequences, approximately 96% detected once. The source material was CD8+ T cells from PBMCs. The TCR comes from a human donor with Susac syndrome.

DNA for the CDR3: TGCAGTGCTAGAGGCACATCCCAAAACATTCAGTACTTC. Translated, it gives CSARGTSQNIQYF. J is TRBJ2-4 and V is TRBV20-1; D is unresolved. The germline V gene has CDR1 DFQATT and CDR2 SNEGSKA (reference sequence). Trimming removed 1 base from V and 5 bases from J, with 9 bases in between. The CDR3 has 13 amino acids.